What follows are 18 T cell receptor beta chains derived from one specimen sequenced in a study of T cell responses to AZD1222 COVID-19 vaccine. Libraries were prepared by immunoSEQ multiplex PCR; TCRdb keeps only in-frame clonotypes and omits some of them. Here the sample spans under 300,000 clones, approximately 93% being singletons. The sample here was peripheral blood, taken on day 0 of AZD1222 vaccination. Every receptor here comes from an adult in good health.

The chain couples TRBV7-3 to TRBJ2-7; no firm D call. Trimming took 5 bases from V and 0 from J, leaving 8 bases between them. Per the germline V gene, CDR1 is SGHTA and CDR2 is FQGTGA. This CDR3 region has 13 residues. Written as DNA, the CDR3 is TGTGCCAGCAGCCCGCCGAGCTCCTACGAGCAGTACTTC. Encoded protein: CASSPPSSYEQYF.

The chain recombines TRBV5-1 with TRBJ1-5, with a possible D match to TRBD1 (6 bases). The CDR3 has 14 amino acids. The V and J ends lost 0 bases and 2 bases respectively, with 6 bases between them. Germline CDR1 and CDR2: SGHRS and YFSETQ. The CDR3 nucleotides read TGCGCCAGCAGCTTGGCAGGGGGCAATCAGCCCCAGCATTTT. Residues: CASSLAGGNQPQHF. The complete variable domain, with remaining parts taken from reference TRBV5-1 and TRBJ1-5, reads KAGVTQTPRYLIKTRGQQVTLSCSPISGHRSVSWYQQTPGQGLQFLFEYFSETQRNKGNFPGRFSGRQFSNSRSEMNVSTLELGDSALYLCASSLAGGNQPQHFGDGTRLSIL.

The chain employs TRBV2 and TRBJ2-7; TRBD2 aligns across 8 bases. V shed 8 bases and J 1 base; nucleotides not matched to a gene: 7. The CDR3 has 14 amino acids. Germline V lookup: CDR1 SNHLY, CDR2 FYNNEI. In DNA, the CDR3 is TGTGCCAGCTTGGGGCGGGAGGCGTCCTACGAGCAGTACTTC. Its protein is CASLGREASYEQYF.

The V call is TRBV7-8, the J call TRBJ2-2; D might be TRBD2 (5 bases). This CDR3 contains 14 residues. V was cut by 0 bases and J by 4 bases, with 6 bases left in between. The germline gives CDR1 SGHVS, CDR2 FQNEAQ. The CDR3 sequence is CASSLAGSTGELFF. The CDR3, as DNA: TGTGCCAGCAGCTTAGCGGGGAGCACCGGGGAGCTGTTTTTT.

This chain connects TRBV9 to TRBJ1-3; a weak D match, TRBD1 (5 bases). With 4 bases removed from V and 8 bases from J, the gap between germline ends came to 19 bases. The CDR3 covers 15 residues. Germline-derived CDR1 and CDR2 are SGDLS and YYNGEE. As DNA, the CDR3 is TGTGCCAGCAGCAGGGGTCCTCAAATGAGTGACACCATATATTTT. Residues: CASSRGPQMSDTIYF.

The chain recombines TRBV9 with TRBJ1-5; D gene unclear. V lost 0 bases, J lost 0 bases, and 7 bases lay in between. Germline CDR1 is SGDLS and CDR2 is YYNGEE. The length of the CDR3 is 15 residues. The CDR3 spells CASSVGSGSNQPQHF. CDR3 sequence (DNA): TGTGCCAGCAGCGTAGGATCCGGTAGCAATCAGCCCCAGCATTTT.

V is TRBV19 and J is TRBJ1-2, with a possible D match to TRBD1 (5 bases). This CDR3 has 15 residues. In germline, CDR1 is LNHDA, CDR2 SQIVND (reference sequence). Deletions cut 6 bases from V and 2 bases from J, with 16 bases between. Written as DNA, the CDR3 is TGTGCCAGTAGATCGGTGGCCAGGGAGAACTATGGCTACACCTTC. Translated, it gives CASRSVARENYGYTF.

In its sample, this clone was seen once. The genes are TRBV6-2 or TRBV6-3 and TRBJ2-1, with a weak D call TRBD1 (5 bases). Germline CDR1 reads MNHEY; CDR2 reads SVGEGT. V gave up 6 bases and J gave up 0 bases, with 15 bases separating them. The CDR3 runs 16 residues. The CDR3 loop is CASSQGTSRSYNEQFF. The CDR3 nucleotides read TGTGCCAGCAGCCAGGGTACGTCGCGCTCCTACAATGAGCAGTTCTTC.

The chain carries TRBV5-1 and TRBJ2-3; weak D call: TRBD1 (5 bases). The CDR3 has 17 residues. The ends were cut back, 4 bases at V and 3 bases at J, with 21 bases in the middle. The germline gives CDR1 SGHRS, CDR2 YFSETQ. CDR3 coding DNA: TGCGCCAGCAGCCGCCCCGAGGTGTGGGCAGGGACAGATACGCAGTATTTT. Translated: CASSRPEVWAGTDTQYF.

This chain links TRBV14 with TRBJ2-1; D is undetermined. Germline values: CDR1 SGHDN, CDR2 FVKESK. This CDR3 has 12 residues. V lost 6 bases, J lost 9 bases, and 12 bases lay in between. CDR3 DNA sequence: TGTGCCAGCAGTCGTACTCCTGGTGAGCAGTTCTTC. Protein product: CASSRTPGEQFF.

This sequence joins TRBV19 and TRBJ2-3; maybe TRBD2 (5 bases). Per germline, CDR1 LNHDA and CDR2 SQIVND (reference sequence). CDR3 length: 15 amino acids. Trimming took off 4 bases at V and 2 bases at J, with 13 bases between the two ends. CDR3 nucleotide sequence: TGTGCCAGTAGTAGTAGAACGGGATTCACAGATACGCAGTATTTT. Its protein is CASSSRTGFTDTQYF. The variable domain in full, completed from reference TRBV19 and TRBJ2-3, reads DGGITQSPKYLFRKEGQNVTLSCEQNLNHDAMYWYRQDPGQGLRLIYYSQIVNDFQKGDIAEGYSVSREKKESFPLTVTSAQKNPTAFYLCASSSRTGFTDTQYFGPGTRLTVL.

The J gene is TRBJ1-2, the V gene TRBV28; D is perhaps TRBD1 (6 bases). The V gene's germline CDR1 is MDHEN and CDR2 SYDVKM. The germline V and J ends were trimmed by 5 bases and 8 bases, with 18 bases remaining between them. The CDR3 loop spans 14 amino acids. In nucleotides, the CDR3 is TGTGCCAGCAGTCCTCAGACAGGTTTGGAGGGCTACACCTTC. It translates to CASSPQTGLEGYTF.

The chain joins TRBV7-2 to TRBJ2-7, with 7 bases fitting TRBD1. V lost 0 bases to trimming and J lost 6 bases; unmatched junction nucleotides: 5. The germline V gene has CDR1 SGHTA and CDR2 FQGNSA. The length of the CDR3 is 14 residues. Here the CDR3 reads CASSLAGTVREQYF. The CDR3 coding sequence is TGTGCCAGCAGCTTAGCTGGGACAGTACGCGAGCAGTACTTC.

In the case of this clone: Distinct nucleotide sequences in the sample also encode this CDR3. J is TRBJ2-1 and V is TRBV7-3; 10 bases map to TRBD2. Trimming took 1 base from V and 7 from J; bases not matched to a gene: 10. Germline V CDR1 and CDR2: SGHTA, FQGTGA. The CDR3 spans 17 residues. CDR3 sequence reads: CASSLRARTSGDNEQFF. The DNA for the CDR3 is TGTGCCAGCAGCTTAAGGGCTAGGACTAGCGGTGATAATGAGCAGTTCTTC.

The CDR3 reads CASSQGLAGDNEQYF. The CDR3 DNA reads TGTGCCAGCTCCCAGGGACTAGCGGGAGACAACGAGCAGTACTTC. The chain joins TRBV18 to TRBJ2-7; 14 positions agree with TRBD2. Germline CDR1 and CDR2: KGHSH and LQKENI. With 6 bases clipped from V and 5 bases from J, the junction kept 6 bases outside the gene matches. The CDR3 is made up of 15 amino acids.

This chain links TRBV5-4 with TRBJ2-7; 8 bases map to TRBD1. This CDR3 region has 16 residues. V lost 0 bases and J lost 7; bases outside the gene matches: 12. Germline V CDR1 and CDR2: SGHNT, YYREEE (reference sequence). CDR3 region: CASSLAPRGPRGEQYF. CDR3 coding DNA: TGTGCCAGCAGCTTGGCGCCCAGGGGGCCTAGGGGGGAGCAGTACTTC.

The chain has TRBV6-5 and TRBJ1-1; D not certain. The germline V and J ends were trimmed by 4 bases and 7 bases, with 19 bases remaining between them. Germline V lookup: CDR1 MNHEY, CDR2 SVGAGI. The CDR3 spans 15 residues. CDR3 nucleotide sequence: TGTGCCAGCAGTTCCTCGGACCGACCCAACCATGAAGCTTTCTTT. Encoded protein: CASSSSDRPNHEAFF.

The rearrangement links TRBV19 to TRBJ1-2; possible D gene TRBD1, 6 bases. The germline V gene encodes CDR1 LNHDA and CDR2 SQIVND (reference sequence). V dropped 9 bases and J dropped 4 bases, with 30 bases sitting between them. The CDR3 runs to 18 residues. The DNA for the CDR3 is TGTGCCAGCAAACCCCACTCGAACAGTGGGGGCGCAGGCTATGGCTACACCTTC. Translated, it gives CASKPHSNSGGAGYGYTF.